A selection of T cell receptor beta chains follows, all from one sample in a study of T cells in Graves' hyperthyroidism and ophthalmopathy. TCRdb reprocessed the multiplex PCR reads via MiXCR and lists one record per CDR3 protein. This table has hundreds of thousands of distinct CDR3 sequences, around 15% appearing once. The sequenced sample was blood. The receptors here all came from a woman between 18 and 30 years old with Graves' hyperthyroidism. The CDR3 runs from the conserved cysteine through the conserved F or W. A D gene is named only where the DNA matches it firmly. Some rows mark clone size as missing; the rest say once, few, many or name a class of expanded clone.

CDR3nt	CDR3aa	v_gene	abundance	d_gene	j_gene
TGTGCCAGCAGCCCATCGGACACGGGGAACACTGAAGCTTTCTTT	CASSPSDTGNTEAFF	TRBV3-1	.	.	TRBJ1-1
TGCAGTGCTAGAGCCACTAGAAACGACATTCAGTACTTC	CSARATRNDIQYF	TRBV20-1	.	.	TRBJ2-4
TGTGCCAGCAGTCCCGGGGGGGGGGAGGGTCAGCCCCAGCATTTT	CASSPGGGEGQPQHF	TRBV2	.	.	TRBJ1-5
TGCAGTGCTAAAGCAGACTACGAGCAGTACTTC	CSAKADYEQYF	TRBV20-1	few	.	TRBJ2-7
TGCAGCGTTGATCGAGGGGGCACCTACAATGAGCAGTTCTTC	CSVDRGGTYNEQFF	TRBV29-1	few	TRBD1	TRBJ2-1
TGTGCCAGCAGCGGCGGGACAGGCTCCTATAATTCACCCCTCCACTTT	CASSGGTGSYNSPLHF	TRBV5-4	.	TRBD1	TRBJ1-6
TGTGCCAGCAGTGAAGCGCTTCAAGGGGGGGGCTATGGCTACACCTTC	CASSEALQGGGYGYTF	TRBV2	many	.	TRBJ1-2
TGTGCCAGCAGCTCTACCTTTGGGGTCACCTCCGGGGATACGCAGTATTTT	CASSSTFGVTSGDTQYF	TRBV7-2	.	.	TRBJ2-3
TGTGCCAGCAGTGAAGACGGCGGGCAGTACTTC	CASSEDGGQYF	TRBV2	many	.	TRBJ2-7
TGCAGTGCTAGAGATCAGGCAGGGAGGCCTATCGAGCAGTACTTC	CSARDQAGRPIEQYF	TRBV20-1	many	.	TRBJ2-7
TGTGCCAGTGGGGGCAGAGCTTACAATGAAAAACTGTTTTTT	CASGGRAYNEKLFF	TRBV19	.	.	TRBJ1-4
TGTGCCAGCAGTGACGGGAGACTGGAAGGGCGAGATACGCAGTATTTT	CASSDGRLEGRDTQYF	TRBV6-4	.	.	TRBJ2-3
TGTGCCAGTTGGACGCCGGGCAGGGCGGGCGGGGGCTACACCTTC	CASWTPGRAGGGYTF	TRBV19	.	.	TRBJ1-2
TGTGCCAGCAGCTGGGAGGGTCAAGAGACCCAGTACTTC	CASSWEGQETQYF	TRBV7-9	few	TRBD2	TRBJ2-5
TGTGCCAGCAGTTTTCGGACAGCAAATGAAAAACTGTTTTTT	CASSFRTANEKLFF	TRBV12-3/TRBV12-4	few	.	TRBJ1-4
TGTGCCAGCAAAGAGTTTTCTTCGCCCAGAGGGACTGAAGCTTTCTTT	CASKEFSSPRGTEAFF	TRBV2	.	.	TRBJ1-1
TGCAGTGCTAGGGATGGGTCCCACTCCTACGAGCAGTACTTC	CSARDGSHSYEQYF	TRBV20-1	.	.	TRBJ2-7
TGTGCCAGCAGCGCAGAACGAGAGACCCAGTACTTC	CASSAERETQYF	TRBV5-8	many	.	TRBJ2-5
TGCAGCCCGAGGACAGGGCAAGACTACGAGCAGTACTTC	CSPRTGQDYEQYF	TRBV29-1	few	TRBD1	TRBJ2-7
TGTGCCAGCAGCCCCGGGCCGGGGGAACAAGAGACCCAGTACTTC	CASSPGPGEQETQYF	TRBV7-9	many	.	TRBJ2-5
TGTGCCAGCAGCTTTGTACAGGGGGCCGGCGAGCAGTACTTC	CASSFVQGAGEQYF	TRBV5-8	.	TRBD1	TRBJ2-7
TGTGCCAGCAGCTTGGGTCTTGGGTTCACTGAAGCTTTCTTT	CASSLGLGFTEAFF	TRBV5-6	many	.	TRBJ1-1
TGTGCCAGCAGCAAAACGGTGGGGTATGGCTACACCTTC	CASSKTVGYGYTF	TRBV7-8	.	.	TRBJ1-2
TGTGCCATCAGGGTAGACCCAGACGAGCAGTACTTC	CAIRVDPDEQYF	TRBV10-3	.	.	TRBJ2-7
TGTGCCAGCAGTTTCTGGGTTAGCGAGCAGTACTTC	CASSFWVSEQYF	TRBV12-3/TRBV12-4	many	.	TRBJ2-7
TGTGCCAGCAGCTTACACGGGACAGTCCCAAACACTGAAGCTTTCTTT	CASSLHGTVPNTEAFF	TRBV7-9	.	TRBD1	TRBJ1-1
TGTGCCAGCAGTGGTCTGGGGGTGGATACGCAGTATTTT	CASSGLGVDTQYF	TRBV6-1	few	.	TRBJ2-3
TGTGCCATCAGTGCGCCGGGACAGGGGGAGGATTCTGAAGCTTTCTTT	CAISAPGQGEDSEAFF	TRBV10-3	many	TRBD1	TRBJ1-1
TGTGCCAGCAGGGGACTAGCGGGAATTGCCCATGATACGCAGTATTTT	CASRGLAGIAHDTQYF	TRBV27	many	TRBD2	TRBJ2-3
TGTGCCAGCAGTGAAGCCTACAGCTCAGTCTACGAGCAGTACTTC	CASSEAYSSVYEQYF	TRBV6-1	many	.	TRBJ2-7
TGTGCCAGCAGCCAAGCTGGACAGGGGTCAGATACGCAGTATTTT	CASSQAGQGSDTQYF	TRBV3-1	once	TRBD1	TRBJ2-3
TGCAGTGCTAAAGCGACTAGCTCCTACAATGAGCAGTTCTTC	CSAKATSSYNEQFF	TRBV20-1	few	.	TRBJ2-1
TGTGCCAGCAGTAAGTTGTCCGGGACGTTGGAAGCTTTCTTT	CASSKLSGTLEAFF	TRBV7-8	many	.	TRBJ1-1
TGTGCCAGCAGACTGGAGGTAGGGGCCTTCACAGATACGCAGTATTTT	CASRLEVGAFTDTQYF	TRBV28	many	.	TRBJ2-3
TGTGCCAGCAGGGCAGGGGCCATCTACGAGCAGTACTTC	CASRAGAIYEQYF	TRBV11-3	many	.	TRBJ2-7
TGTGCCAGCAGTTTTGGTGATTATAGCAATCAGCCCCAGCATTTT	CASSFGDYSNQPQHF	TRBV28	.	.	TRBJ1-5
TGTGCCAGCTCAGGTGGGGGCAACACTGAAGCTTTCTTT	CASSGGGNTEAFF	TRBV9	many	.	TRBJ1-1
TGTGCCATCATGGGAGCGGGGGGCTCCGATGAGCAGTTCTTC	CAIMGAGGSDEQFF	TRBV10-3	once	TRBD2	TRBJ2-1
TGCGCCAGCAGCGCGGTAAGGGCGGGGGACACAGATACGCAGTATTTT	CASSAVRAGDTDTQYF	TRBV5-1	many	TRBD2	TRBJ2-3
TGTGCCAGCAGTGATTCCGGGGGGGACTACAATGAGCAGTTCTTC	CASSDSGGDYNEQFF	TRBV6-4	many	TRBD2	TRBJ2-1
TGCGCCAGCAGCTTGGAGGGAGGGACCGAGTACAATGAGCAGTTCTTC	CASSLEGGTEYNEQFF	TRBV5-1	many	TRBD2	TRBJ2-1
TGTGCCAGCTCGTCGTCCAAAGGCACAGATACGCAGTATTTT	CASSSSKGTDTQYF	TRBV18	many	.	TRBJ2-3
TGTGCCAGCAGCTTATTCACAGTAGCGGCTACCAATGAGCAGTTCTTC	CASSLFTVAATNEQFF	TRBV7-2	many	.	TRBJ2-1
TGTGCCAATATCAGACAGGGGCTTTTTCAGAACACTGAAGCTTTCTTT	CANIRQGLFQNTEAFF	TRBV27	.	TRBD1	TRBJ1-1
TGCAGTGCCGCAGGCGGGGGGGGCTACGAGCTGTACTTC	CSAAGGGGYELYF	TRBV20-1	.	TRBD2	TRBJ2-7
TGTGCCAGCTCACCGGGGATCCGACCGGCCCGGACTGAAGCTTTCTTT	CASSPGIRPARTEAFF	TRBV18	many	.	TRBJ1-1
TGTGCCAGCAGTGACTTACATGGGACTCAGAACACCGGGGAGCTGTTTTTT	CASSDLHGTQNTGELFF	TRBV6-1	many	.	TRBJ2-2